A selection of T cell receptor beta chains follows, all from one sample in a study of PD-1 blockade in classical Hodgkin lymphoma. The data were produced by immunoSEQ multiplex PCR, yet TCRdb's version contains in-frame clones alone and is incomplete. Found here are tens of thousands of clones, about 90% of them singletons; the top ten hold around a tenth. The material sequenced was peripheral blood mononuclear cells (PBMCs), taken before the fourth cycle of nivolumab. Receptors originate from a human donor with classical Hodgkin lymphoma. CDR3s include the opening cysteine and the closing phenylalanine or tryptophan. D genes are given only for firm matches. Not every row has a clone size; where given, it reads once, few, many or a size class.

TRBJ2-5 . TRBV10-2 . TGCGCCAGCAGAGGACAGGGACTAGAAGAGACCCAGTACTTC CASRGQGLEETQYF
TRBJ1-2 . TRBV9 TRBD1 TGTGCCAGCAGCGTACTCGCCGGACAGGGAAGCTATGGCTACACCTTC CASSVLAGQGSYGYTF
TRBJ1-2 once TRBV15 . TGTGCCACCAGCAGAGAAGTTCGACGGCTGACCGAGGGGGGCTACACCTTC CATSREVRRLTEGGYTF
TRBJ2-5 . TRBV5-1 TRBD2 TGCGCCAGCAGCTTGGGATATAGCGGGGGGGCCGGAGGCGAGACCCAGTACTTC CASSLGYSGGAGGETQYF
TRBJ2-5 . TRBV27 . TGTGCCAGCAGTTCCCAGGGGCAGGGTCATACGACCCAGTACTTC CASSSQGQGHTTQYF
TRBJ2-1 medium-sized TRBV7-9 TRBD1 TGTGCCAGCAGCTTAATTGGACAGGGCCTGTGGGATGAGCAGTTCTTC CASSLIGQGLWDEQFF
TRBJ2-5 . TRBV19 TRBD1 TGTGCCAGTAGGAACAGGGGCCTAAGGCAAGAGACCCAGTACTTC CASRNRGLRQETQYF
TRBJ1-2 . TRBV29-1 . TGCAGTGTAAGGGAAGATGGCTACACCTTC CSVREDGYTF
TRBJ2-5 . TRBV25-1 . TGTGCCAGCATGAGACATGGAGCGGAAGAGACCCAGTACTTC CASMRHGAEETQYF
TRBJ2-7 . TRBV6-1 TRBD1 TGTGCCAGCAGTGTGGACAGGGGCTACGAGCAGTACTTC CASSVDRGYEQYF
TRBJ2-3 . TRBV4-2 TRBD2 TGTGCCAGCAGCCAGGGGGGGGGCACAGATACGCAGTATTTT CASSQGGGTDTQYF
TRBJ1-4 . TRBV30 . TGTGCCTGGAGTGTACCGGGAAGCGCTAATGAAAAACTGTTTTTT CAWSVPGSANEKLFF
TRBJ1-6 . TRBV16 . TGTGCCAGCAGCCAATGGGGATCACCCCTCCACTTT CASSQWGSPLHF
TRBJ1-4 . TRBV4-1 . TGCGCCAGCAGCCAAACGGGATCTTATGAAAAACTGTTTTTT CASSQTGSYEKLFF
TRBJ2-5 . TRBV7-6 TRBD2 TGTGCCAGCAGCGTAGGTGGACTAGCGGGGCAAGAGACCCAGTACTTC CASSVGGLAGQETQYF
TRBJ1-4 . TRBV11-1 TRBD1 TGTGCCAGCAGCACACCGGGACAGGGGCATGAAAAACTGTTTTTT CASSTPGQGHEKLFF